This is a list of T cell receptor beta chains from one sample in a study of metastatic and nonmetastatic thyroid tumors. TCRdb re-clonotyped the PCR reads through MiXCR. The repertoire includes approximately 11,000 clones, around 30% of them detected once, and 20% to 25% sits in the top ten. Sequences were obtained from adjacent normal tissue. The origin of the receptors is a male donor with papillary thyroid cancer or a benign thyroid nodule (not recorded which). Some clones in this sample may be carry-over from other donors' samples. Both conserved end residues are part of each CDR3. The order of the fields is D gene, clone size, V gene, CDR3 length, J gene, CDR3 protein, CDR3 DNA. D genes are given only for firm matches. A row's size may be missing; if present it is once, few, many or a size class.

d_call: .; clone_size: many; v_call: TRBV5-5; cdr3_length: 15; j_call: TRBJ1-1; cdr3_aa: CASSYDRRWDTEAFF; cdr3_nt: TGTGCCAGCAGCTACGACAGGCGGTGGGACACTGAAGCTTTCTTT
d_call: TRBD1; clone_size: few; v_call: TRBV6-1; cdr3_length: 14; j_call: TRBJ2-7; cdr3_aa: CASSSSTGAYEQYF; cdr3_nt: TGTGCCAGCAGCTCTTCTACAGGGGCCTACGAGCAGTACTTC
d_call: .; clone_size: few; v_call: TRBV6-1; cdr3_length: 12; j_call: TRBJ2-7; cdr3_aa: CASRSTSGEQYF; cdr3_nt: TGTGCCAGCAGGTCAACGTCGGGCGAGCAGTACTTC
d_call: TRBD1; clone_size: few; v_call: TRBV7-3; cdr3_length: 16; j_call: TRBJ1-6; cdr3_aa: CASSFLNGQGGSPLHF; cdr3_nt: TGTGCCAGCAGCTTCCTCAATGGACAGGGGGGTTCACCCCTCCACTTT
d_call: .; clone_size: many; v_call: TRBV11-2; cdr3_length: 15; j_call: TRBJ2-1; cdr3_aa: CASSPRFGSYNEQFF; cdr3_nt: TGTGCCAGCAGCCCCCGGTTTGGCTCCTACAATGAGCAGTTCTTC
d_call: .; clone_size: many; v_call: TRBV6-2/TRBV6-3; cdr3_length: 12; j_call: TRBJ2-1; cdr3_aa: CATLLSVNEQFF; cdr3_nt: TGTGCCACCCTCCTTTCAGTGAATGAGCAGTTCTTC
d_call: TRBD1; clone_size: few; v_call: TRBV27; cdr3_length: 13; j_call: TRBJ2-3; cdr3_aa: CASSLQGADTQYF; cdr3_nt: TGTGCCAGCAGTTTACAGGGGGCAGATACGCAGTATTTT
d_call: .; clone_size: medium-sized; v_call: TRBV5-4; cdr3_length: 15; j_call: TRBJ1-1; cdr3_aa: CASSLVTGALLEAFF; cdr3_nt: TGTGCCAGCAGCTTGGTAACGGGAGCCCTACTTGAAGCTTTCTTT
d_call: TRBD2; clone_size: medium-sized; v_call: TRBV24-1; cdr3_length: 17; j_call: TRBJ2-1; cdr3_aa: CATSDLQPGREYNEQFF; cdr3_nt: TGTGCCACCAGTGATTTGCAACCCGGGAGGGAATACAATGAGCAGTTCTTC
d_call: .; clone_size: many; v_call: TRBV7-9; cdr3_length: 13; j_call: TRBJ2-5; cdr3_aa: CASSSPQAETQYF; cdr3_nt: TGTGCCAGCAGCTCTCCCCAGGCGGAGACCCAGTACTTC
d_call: TRBD1; clone_size: medium-sized; v_call: TRBV27; cdr3_length: 15; j_call: TRBJ2-7; cdr3_aa: CASSSWTGEEGEQYF; cdr3_nt: TGTGCCAGCAGTAGTTGGACAGGGGAAGAGGGCGAGCAGTACTTC
d_call: .; clone_size: .; v_call: TRBV25-1; cdr3_length: 15; j_call: TRBJ1-1; cdr3_aa: CAISESRGPDTEAFF; cdr3_nt: TGTGCCATCAGTGAATCCAGAGGTCCCGACACTGAAGCTTTCTTT
d_call: .; clone_size: medium-sized; v_call: TRBV6-5; cdr3_length: 15; j_call: TRBJ1-1; cdr3_aa: CASSYLRAGYTEAFF; cdr3_nt: TGTGCCAGCAGTTACTTGAGGGCTGGGTACACTGAAGCTTTCTTT
d_call: .; clone_size: few; v_call: TRBV20-1; cdr3_length: 12; j_call: TRBJ1-1; cdr3_aa: CSAPTVGAEAFF; cdr3_nt: TGCAGTGCCCCCACCGTGGGAGCCGAAGCTTTCTTT
d_call: .; clone_size: medium-sized; v_call: TRBV6-1; cdr3_length: 13; j_call: TRBJ2-7; cdr3_aa: CASRIMDGYEQYF; cdr3_nt: TGTGCCAGCAGAATTATGGACGGCTACGAGCAGTACTTC
d_call: .; clone_size: .; v_call: TRBV11-2; cdr3_length: 15; j_call: TRBJ2-7; cdr3_aa: CASSQSSWSSYEQYF; cdr3_nt: TGTGCCAGCAGCCAATCTAGCTGGAGCTCCTACGAGCAGTACTTC
d_call: .; clone_size: .; v_call: TRBV30; cdr3_length: 12; j_call: TRBJ1-1; cdr3_aa: CAWWVRNTEAFF; cdr3_nt: TGTGCCTGGTGGGTCCGGAACACTGAAGCTTTCTTT
d_call: .; clone_size: .; v_call: TRBV30; cdr3_length: 12; j_call: TRBJ2-5; cdr3_aa: CAWRPPGETQYF; cdr3_nt: TGTGCCTGGAGGCCCCCGGGAGAGACCCAGTACTTC
d_call: .; clone_size: few; v_call: TRBV20-1; cdr3_length: 15; j_call: TRBJ2-1; cdr3_aa: CSVGRTGDPYNEQFF; cdr3_nt: TGCAGTGTCGGTAGAACGGGAGACCCCTACAATGAGCAGTTCTTC
d_call: .; clone_size: few; v_call: TRBV30; cdr3_length: 12; j_call: TRBJ2-7; cdr3_aa: CAWSVRGREQYF; cdr3_nt: TGTGCCTGGAGTGTTAGGGGTCGCGAGCAGTACTTC
d_call: .; clone_size: .; v_call: TRBV20-1; cdr3_length: 11; j_call: TRBJ2-7; cdr3_aa: CSARGTYEQYF; cdr3_nt: TGCAGTGCTAGAGGAACCTACGAGCAGTACTTC
d_call: .; clone_size: .; v_call: TRBV5-1; cdr3_length: 15; j_call: TRBJ2-7; cdr3_aa: CASSPVQGRDYEQYF; cdr3_nt: TGCGCCAGCAGCCCGGTTCAGGGAAGAGACTACGAGCAGTACTTC
d_call: .; clone_size: .; v_call: TRBV7-2; cdr3_length: 15; j_call: TRBJ1-6; cdr3_aa: CASSLVANSNSPLHF; cdr3_nt: TGTGCCAGCAGCTTAGTCGCAAATTCTAATTCACCCCTCCACTTT
d_call: .; clone_size: .; v_call: TRBV20-1; cdr3_length: 14; j_call: TRBJ1-2; cdr3_aa: CSASPQAVYYGYTF; cdr3_nt: TGCAGTGCTAGTCCCCAGGCAGTTTACTATGGCTACACCTTC
d_call: TRBD2; clone_size: medium-sized; v_call: TRBV5-1; cdr3_length: 11; j_call: TRBJ2-1; cdr3_aa: CALAGDNEQFF; cdr3_nt: TGCGCTCTGGCGGGAGACAATGAGCAGTTCTTC